A single TCR beta chain is shown here with its context. Antigen: not known. From germline, CDR1 is SGHVS and CDR2 FQNEAQ. J gave up 9 bases and V 10 bases, and 11 bases lay outside the gene matches. The CDR3 is 15 amino acids. Unsorted PBMC DNA was run through sequencing on ten immunoSEQ deep assay plates. This table comes from immunoSEQ multiplex PCR, and its TCRdb copy is limited to in-frame clones, with some not included. The sample has about 490,000 clones, about 79% seen once. The donors, all of them Caucasian adults, lived in Nashville, Tennessee. The data originate from a study of shared clonotypes between healthy human individuals. Findings of the study overall: Blood was the only sampled material, and tissue repertoires likely differ.

This sequence joins TRBV7-8 and TRBJ2-1; 14 bases agree with TRBD2. This TCR was sampled from a woman aged 40 to 55 in good health. Some clones in this sample may be carry-over from other donors' samples. Sequencing input: PBMCs. Here the CDR3 reads CATQTGTSGSGEQFF. CDR3 sequence (DNA): TGTGCCACTCAGACCGGGACTAGCGGGAGCGGTGAGCAGTTCTTC.